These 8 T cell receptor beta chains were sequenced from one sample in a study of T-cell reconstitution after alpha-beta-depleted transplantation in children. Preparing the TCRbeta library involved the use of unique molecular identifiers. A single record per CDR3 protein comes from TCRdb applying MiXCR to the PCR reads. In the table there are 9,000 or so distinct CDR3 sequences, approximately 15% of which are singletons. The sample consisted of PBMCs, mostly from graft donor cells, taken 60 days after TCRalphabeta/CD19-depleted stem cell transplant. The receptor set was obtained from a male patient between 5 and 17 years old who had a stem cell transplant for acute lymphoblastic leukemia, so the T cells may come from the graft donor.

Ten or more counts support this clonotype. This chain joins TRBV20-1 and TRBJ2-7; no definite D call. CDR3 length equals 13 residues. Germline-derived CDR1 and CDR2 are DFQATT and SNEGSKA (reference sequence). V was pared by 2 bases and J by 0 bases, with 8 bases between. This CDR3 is CSARRQLSYEQYF. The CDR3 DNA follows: TGCAGTGCTAGACGCCAGCTCTCCTACGAGCAGTACTTC.

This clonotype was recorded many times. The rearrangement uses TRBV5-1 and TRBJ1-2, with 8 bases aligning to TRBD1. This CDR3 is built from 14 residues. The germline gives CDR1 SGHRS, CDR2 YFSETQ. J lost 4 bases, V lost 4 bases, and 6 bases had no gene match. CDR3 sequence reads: CASSLSGGRYGYTF. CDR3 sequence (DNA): TGCGCCAGCAGCCTTTCAGGGGGCCGCTATGGCTACACCTTC.

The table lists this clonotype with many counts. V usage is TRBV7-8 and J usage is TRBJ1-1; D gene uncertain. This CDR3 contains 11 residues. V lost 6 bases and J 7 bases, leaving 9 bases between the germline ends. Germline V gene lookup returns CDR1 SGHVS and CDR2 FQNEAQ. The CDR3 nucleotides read TGTGCCAGCAGGAGCCTTGTTGAAGCTTTCTTT. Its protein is CASRSLVEAFF.

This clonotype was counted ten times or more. CDR3: CASSQEGQGRSEKLFF. DNA of the CDR3: TGTGCCAGCAGCCAAGAAGGACAGGGAAGGAGTGAAAAACTGTTTTTT. J is TRBJ1-4 and V is TRBV4-2; 8 nucleotides line up with TRBD1. Germline V gene lookup returns CDR1 LGHNA and CDR2 YNFKEQ. The CDR3 spans 16 residues. V lost 0 bases to trimming and J lost 7 bases; unmatched junction nucleotides: 7.

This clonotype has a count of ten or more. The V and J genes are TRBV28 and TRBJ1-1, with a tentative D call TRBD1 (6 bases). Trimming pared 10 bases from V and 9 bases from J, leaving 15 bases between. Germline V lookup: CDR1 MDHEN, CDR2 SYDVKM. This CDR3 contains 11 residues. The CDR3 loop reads CATMGQTKAFF. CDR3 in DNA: TGTGCCACCATGGGACAAACTAAAGCTTTCTTT.

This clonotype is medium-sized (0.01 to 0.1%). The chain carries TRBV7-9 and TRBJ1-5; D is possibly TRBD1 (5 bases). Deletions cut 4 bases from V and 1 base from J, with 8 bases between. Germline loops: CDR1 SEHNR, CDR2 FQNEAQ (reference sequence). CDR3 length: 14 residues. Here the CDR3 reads CASSYQGSNQPQHF. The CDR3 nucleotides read TGTGCCAGCAGCTACCAGGGAAGCAATCAGCCCCAGCATTTT.

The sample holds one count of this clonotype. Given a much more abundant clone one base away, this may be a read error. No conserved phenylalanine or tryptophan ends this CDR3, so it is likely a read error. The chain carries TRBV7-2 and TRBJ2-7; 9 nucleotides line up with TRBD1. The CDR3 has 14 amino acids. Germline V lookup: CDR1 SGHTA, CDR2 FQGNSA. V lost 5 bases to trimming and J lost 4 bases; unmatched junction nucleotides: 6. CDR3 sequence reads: CASSLGQGRYEQYS. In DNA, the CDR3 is TGTGCCAGCAGCCTTGGACAGGGGCGGTACGAGCAGTACTCC.

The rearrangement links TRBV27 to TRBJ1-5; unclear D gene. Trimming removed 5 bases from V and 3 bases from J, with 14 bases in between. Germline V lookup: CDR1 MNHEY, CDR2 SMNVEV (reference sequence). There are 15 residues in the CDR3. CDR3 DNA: TGTGCCAGCAGTAGGACCATCGAGGACAATCAGCCCCAGCATTTT. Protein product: CASSRTIEDNQPQHF.